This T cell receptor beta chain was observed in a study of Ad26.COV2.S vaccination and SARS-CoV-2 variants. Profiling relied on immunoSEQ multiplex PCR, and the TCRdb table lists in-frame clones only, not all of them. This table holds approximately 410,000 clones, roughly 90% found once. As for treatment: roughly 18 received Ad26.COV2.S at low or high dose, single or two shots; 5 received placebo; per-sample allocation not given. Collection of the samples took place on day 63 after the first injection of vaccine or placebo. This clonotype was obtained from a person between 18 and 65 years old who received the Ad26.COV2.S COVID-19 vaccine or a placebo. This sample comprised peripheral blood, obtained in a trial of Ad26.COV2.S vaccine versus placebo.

CDR3 DNA sequence: TGTGCCAGCAGTCCGCCGGGGGAGACCCAGTACTTC. It yields the protein CASSPPGETQYF. The V and J genes are TRBV28 and TRBJ2-5; D is perhaps TRBD2 (5 bases). The germline CDR1 and CDR2 sequences are MDHEN and SYDVKM. This CDR3 spans 12 amino acids. Trimming left V 5 bases short and J 5 bases short, with 9 bases between.